A selection of T cell receptor beta chains follows, all from one sample in a study of T cell changes during pregnancy in multiple sclerosis. The data were produced by immunoSEQ multiplex PCR, yet TCRdb's version contains in-frame clones alone and is incomplete. Among under 80,000 clones listed, about 90% were seen once. The sample here was CD4+ T cells from peripheral blood mononuclear cells, taken in the second trimester of pregnancy. Receptor source: a female donor with multiple sclerosis, enrolled in a pregnancy study. Both conserved end residues are part of each CDR3. The D gene is left open where the match is weak. Clone size, where shown, is once, few, many, or a class for clones that have expanded.

size	V	J	D	CDR3	DNA
-	TRBV28	TRBJ1-2	TRBD1	CASTRQGVDGYTF	TGTGCCAGCACTCGTCAGGGGGTTGATGGCTACACCTTC
-	TRBV5-5	TRBJ2-2	-	CASSWRRVTGELFF	TGTGCCAGCAGCTGGAGAAGAGTAACCGGGGAGCTGTTTTTT
-	TRBV4-2	TRBJ2-3	TRBD2	CASSQAFPLAGGPTDTQYF	TGTGCCAGCAGCCAGGCGTTTCCTCTAGCGGGAGGGCCGACAGATACGCAGTATTTT
-	TRBV5-4	TRBJ2-7	-	CASSLWRDSPYEQYF	TGTGCCAGCAGCTTGTGGAGAGACAGTCCCTACGAGCAGTACTTC
-	TRBV19	TRBJ2-5	TRBD2	CASSIVMTSRQETQYF	TGTGCCAGTAGTATAGTAATGACTAGCAGGCAAGAGACCCAGTACTTC
-	TRBV6-1	TRBJ2-3	-	CASSEATPGTPSGTQYF	TGTGCCAGCAGTGAAGCGACCCCCGGGACACCGTCGGGCACGCAGTATTTT
few	TRBV11-2	TRBJ1-2	TRBD1	CASRSTDRNYGYTF	TGTGCCAGCAGATCGACGGACAGGAACTATGGCTACACCTTC
-	TRBV7-3	TRBJ2-3	TRBD2	CASSLHPASGRGDTQYF	TGTGCCAGCAGCTTACACCCGGCCAGCGGGAGGGGCGATACGCAGTATTTT
-	TRBV20-1	TRBJ2-3	-	CSAIYRGINYF	TGCAGTGCCATTTATCGGGGAATCAATTATTTT
-	TRBV5-4	TRBJ2-5	TRBD1	CASSNPGQGVTQYF	TGTGCCAGCAGCAACCCGGGACAGGGGGTAACCCAGTACTTC
-	TRBV7-8	TRBJ1-2	TRBD1	CASSFGDRENYGYTF	TGTGCCAGCAGCTTCGGGGACAGGGAGAACTATGGCTACACCTTC
-	TRBV7-2	TRBJ2-2	TRBD1	CASSRDRANTGELFF	TGTGCCAGCAGCCGGGACAGGGCGAACACCGGGGAGCTGTTTTTT
-	TRBV6-1	TRBJ1-5	TRBD1	CASSEATTGGNQPQHF	TGTGCCAGCAGTGAAGCCACGACAGGGGGTAATCAGCCCCAGCATTTT
-	TRBV27	TRBJ2-1	-	CASSTSYREQFF	TGTGCCAGCAGTACCTCTTACAGGGAGCAGTTCTTC
-	TRBV18	TRBJ2-3	TRBD2	CASSSLAGGTTDTQYF	TGTGCCAGCTCATCCCTAGCGGGGGGTACCACAGATACGCAGTATTTT
-	TRBV29-1	TRBJ2-2	TRBD1	CSVDADRGHGELFF	TGCAGCGTTGACGCCGACAGGGGGCACGGGGAGCTGTTTTTT
-	TRBV4-3	TRBJ2-7	TRBD2	CASSQDLRGGYEQYF	TGCGCCAGCAGCCAAGATTTGCGCGGGGGCTACGAGCAGTACTTC
-	TRBV2	TRBJ2-2	-	CASRAGFTSPGELFF	TGTGCCAGCAGGGCGGGATTTACTAGCCCCGGGGAGCTGTTTTTT
-	TRBV4-3	TRBJ1-4	TRBD1	CASSQGLDRGGEKLFF	TGCGCCAGCAGCCAAGGACTGGACAGGGGTGGGGAAAAACTGTTTTTT
-	TRBV2	TRBJ2-5	-	CASREVATYQETQYF	TGTGCCAGCAGAGAAGTAGCGACCTACCAAGAGACCCAGTACTTC
-	TRBV7-9	TRBJ2-1	-	CASSLDGDWVNEQFF	TGTGCCAGCAGCTTAGATGGAGACTGGGTCAATGAGCAGTTCTTC
-	TRBV7-7	TRBJ2-1	-	CASSLDLGEGNEQFF	TGTGCTAGCAGCTTAGACTTGGGAGAAGGCAATGAGCAGTTCTTC
-	TRBV14	TRBJ1-2	-	CASSQDRLGYTF	TGTGCCAGCAGCCAAGACCGACTAGGCTACACCTTC
few	TRBV29-1	TRBJ1-5	-	CSVGGSNQPQHF	TGCAGCGTGGGGGGTAGCAATCAGCCCCAGCATTTT
-	TRBV23-1	TRBJ2-1	TRBD2	CASSQDTSGKSYNEQFF	TGCGCCAGCAGTCAGGATACTAGCGGAAAGTCCTACAATGAGCAGTTCTTC
-	TRBV5-4	TRBJ2-5	TRBD1	CASSSQGSQETQYF	TGTGCCAGCAGCTCACAGGGGTCCCAAGAGACCCAGTACTTC